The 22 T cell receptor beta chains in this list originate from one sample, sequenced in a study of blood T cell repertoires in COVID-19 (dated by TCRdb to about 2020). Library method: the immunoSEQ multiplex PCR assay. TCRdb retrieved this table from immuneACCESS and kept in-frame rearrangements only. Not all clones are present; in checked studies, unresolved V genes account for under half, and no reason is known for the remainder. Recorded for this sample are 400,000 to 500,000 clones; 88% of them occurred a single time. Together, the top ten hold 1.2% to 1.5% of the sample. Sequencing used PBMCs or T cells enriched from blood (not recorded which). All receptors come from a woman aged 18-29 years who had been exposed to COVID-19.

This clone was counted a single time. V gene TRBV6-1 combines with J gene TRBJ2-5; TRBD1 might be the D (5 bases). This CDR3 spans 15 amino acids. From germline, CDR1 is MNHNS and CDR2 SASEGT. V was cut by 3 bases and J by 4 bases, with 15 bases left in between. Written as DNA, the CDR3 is TGTGCCAGCAGTGACGTGGGGCAACACCTAGAGACCCAGTACTTC. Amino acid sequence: CASSDVGQHLETQYF.

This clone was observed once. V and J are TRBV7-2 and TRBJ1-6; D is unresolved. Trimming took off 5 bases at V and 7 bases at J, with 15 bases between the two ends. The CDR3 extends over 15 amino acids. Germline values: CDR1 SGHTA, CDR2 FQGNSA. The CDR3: CASSPQAHENSPLHF. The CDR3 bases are TGTGCCAGCAGCCCGCAAGCGCACGAAAATTCACCCCTCCACTTT.

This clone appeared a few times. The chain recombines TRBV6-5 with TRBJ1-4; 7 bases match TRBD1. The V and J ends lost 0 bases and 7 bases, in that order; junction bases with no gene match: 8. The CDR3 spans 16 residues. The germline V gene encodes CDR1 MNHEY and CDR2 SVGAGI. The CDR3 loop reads CASSYSISQGGEKLFF. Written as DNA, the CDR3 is TGTGCCAGCAGTTACTCGATATCCCAGGGGGGTGAAAAACTGTTTTTT.

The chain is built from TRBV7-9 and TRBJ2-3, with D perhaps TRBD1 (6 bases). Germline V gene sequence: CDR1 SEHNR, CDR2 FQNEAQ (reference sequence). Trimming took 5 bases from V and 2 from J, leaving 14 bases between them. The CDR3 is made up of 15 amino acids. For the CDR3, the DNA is TGTGCCAGCAGCGACAGGCCCCCCCCCACAGATACGCAGTATTTT. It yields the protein CASSDRPPPTDTQYF.

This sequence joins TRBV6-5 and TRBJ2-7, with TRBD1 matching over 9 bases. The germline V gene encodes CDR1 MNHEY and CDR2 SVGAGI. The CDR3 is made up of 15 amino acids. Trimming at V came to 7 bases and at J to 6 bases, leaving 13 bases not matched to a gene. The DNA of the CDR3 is TGTGCCAGCACCCCTGGGGGGACAGGGAACACCGAGCAGTACTTC. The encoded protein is CASTPGGTGNTEQYF.

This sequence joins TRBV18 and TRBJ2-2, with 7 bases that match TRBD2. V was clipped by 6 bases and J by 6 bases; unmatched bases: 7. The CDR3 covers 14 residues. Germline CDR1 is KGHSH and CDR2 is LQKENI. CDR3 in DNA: TGTGCCAGCTCTGACGGGAGGACCGCCGGGGAGCTGTTTTTT. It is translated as CASSDGRTAGELFF.

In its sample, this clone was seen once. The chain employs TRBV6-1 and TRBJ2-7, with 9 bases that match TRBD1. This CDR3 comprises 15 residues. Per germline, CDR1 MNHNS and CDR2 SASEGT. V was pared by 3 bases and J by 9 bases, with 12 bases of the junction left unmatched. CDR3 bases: TGTGCCAGCAGTGAGCTGTTTGGGACAGGGACCGGGCAGTACTTC. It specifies CASSELFGTGTGQYF.

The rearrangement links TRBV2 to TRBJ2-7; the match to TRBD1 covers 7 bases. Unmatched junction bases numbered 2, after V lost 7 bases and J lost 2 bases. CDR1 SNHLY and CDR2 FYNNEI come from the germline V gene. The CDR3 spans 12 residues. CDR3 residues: CASTDRAYEQYF. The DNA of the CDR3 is TGTGCCAGCACAGACAGGGCCTACGAGCAGTACTTC.

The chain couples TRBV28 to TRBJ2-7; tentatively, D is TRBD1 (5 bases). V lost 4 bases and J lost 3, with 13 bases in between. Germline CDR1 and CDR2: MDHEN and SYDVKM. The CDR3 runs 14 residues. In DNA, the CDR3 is TGTGCCAGCAGTTCACAATTCGACAGCTACGAGCAGTACTTC. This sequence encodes CASSSQFDSYEQYF.

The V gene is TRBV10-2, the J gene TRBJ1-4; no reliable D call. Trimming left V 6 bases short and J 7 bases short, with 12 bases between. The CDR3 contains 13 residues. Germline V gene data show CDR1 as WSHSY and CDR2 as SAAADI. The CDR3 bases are TGCGCCAGCAGCACCGGAGAGGCTGAAAAACTGTTTTTT. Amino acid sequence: CASSTGEAEKLFF.

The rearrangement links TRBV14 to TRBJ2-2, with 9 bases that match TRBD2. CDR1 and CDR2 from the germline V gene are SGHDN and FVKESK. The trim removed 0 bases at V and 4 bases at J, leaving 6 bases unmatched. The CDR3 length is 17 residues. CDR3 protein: CASSQDLAGGPTGELFF. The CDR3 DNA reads TGTGCCAGCAGCCAAGATTTGGCGGGAGGGCCCACCGGGGAGCTGTTTTTT.

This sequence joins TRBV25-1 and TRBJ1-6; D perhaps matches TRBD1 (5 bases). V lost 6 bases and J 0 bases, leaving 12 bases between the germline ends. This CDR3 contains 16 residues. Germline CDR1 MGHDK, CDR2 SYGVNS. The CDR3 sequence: CASRETAGSYNSPLHF. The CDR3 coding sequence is TGTGCCAGCAGAGAGACAGCCGGCTCCTATAATTCACCCCTCCACTTT.

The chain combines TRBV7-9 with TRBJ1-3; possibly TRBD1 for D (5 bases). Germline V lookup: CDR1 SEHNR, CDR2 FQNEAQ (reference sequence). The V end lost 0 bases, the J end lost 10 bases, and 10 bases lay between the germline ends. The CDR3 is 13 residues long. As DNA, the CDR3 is TGTGCCAGCAGCTTAGCGGAAGGGGTGACCATATATTTT. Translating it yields CASSLAEGVTIYF.

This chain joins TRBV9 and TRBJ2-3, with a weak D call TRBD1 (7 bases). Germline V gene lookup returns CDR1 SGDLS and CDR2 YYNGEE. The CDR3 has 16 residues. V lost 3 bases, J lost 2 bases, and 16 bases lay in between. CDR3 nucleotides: TGTGCCAGCAGCGCCCCGGAGGGACAGCCCACAGATACGCAGTATTTT. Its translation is CASSAPEGQPTDTQYF.

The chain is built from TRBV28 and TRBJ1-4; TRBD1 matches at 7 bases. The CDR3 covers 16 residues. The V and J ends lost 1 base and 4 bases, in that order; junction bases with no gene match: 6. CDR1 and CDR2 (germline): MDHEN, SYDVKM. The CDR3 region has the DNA TGTGCCAGCAGTTTATCATCGACAGGGTTTAATGAAAAACTGTTTTTT. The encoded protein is CASSLSSTGFNEKLFF.

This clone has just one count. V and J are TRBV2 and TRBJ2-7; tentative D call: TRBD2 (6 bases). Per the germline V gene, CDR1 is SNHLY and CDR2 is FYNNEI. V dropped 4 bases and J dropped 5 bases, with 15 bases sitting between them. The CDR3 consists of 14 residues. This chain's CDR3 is CASSAVMSSDEQYF. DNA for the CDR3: TGTGCCAGCAGTGCCGTCATGTCTAGCGACGAGCAGTACTTC.

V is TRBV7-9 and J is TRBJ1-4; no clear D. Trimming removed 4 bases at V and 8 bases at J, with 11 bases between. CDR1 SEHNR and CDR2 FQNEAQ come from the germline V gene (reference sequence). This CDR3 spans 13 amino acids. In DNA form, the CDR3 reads TGTGCCAGCAGCTCTCCGAACTTCGAAAAACTGTTTTTT. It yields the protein CASSSPNFEKLFF.

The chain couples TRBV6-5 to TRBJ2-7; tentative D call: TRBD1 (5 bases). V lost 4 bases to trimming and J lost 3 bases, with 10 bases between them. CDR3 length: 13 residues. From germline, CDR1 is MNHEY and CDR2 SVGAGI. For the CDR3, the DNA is TGTGCCAGCAGTTTGGGGCCAAGCTACGAGCAGTACTTC. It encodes CASSLGPSYEQYF.

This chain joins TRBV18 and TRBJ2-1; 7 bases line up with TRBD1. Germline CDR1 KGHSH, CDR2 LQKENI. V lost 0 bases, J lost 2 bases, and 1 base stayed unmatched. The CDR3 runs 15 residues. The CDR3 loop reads CASSPPGTAYNEQFF. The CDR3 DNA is TGTGCCAGCTCACCACCGGGGACAGCCTACAATGAGCAGTTCTTC.

CDR3 loop: CASGWDIADHNYGYTF. Written as DNA, the CDR3 is TGTGCCAGCGGGTGGGACATCGCCGACCATAACTATGGCTACACCTTC. This chain links TRBV27 with TRBJ1-2; a weak D match, TRBD1 (6 bases). Trimming shortened V by 8 bases and J by 1 base, and 20 bases separated the two germline ends. The germline V gene has CDR1 MNHEY and CDR2 SMNVEV (reference sequence). The CDR3 extends over 16 amino acids.

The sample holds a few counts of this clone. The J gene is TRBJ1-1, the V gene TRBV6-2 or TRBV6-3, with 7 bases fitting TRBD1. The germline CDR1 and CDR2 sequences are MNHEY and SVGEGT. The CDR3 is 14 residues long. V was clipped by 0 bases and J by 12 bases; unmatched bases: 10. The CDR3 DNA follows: TGTGCCAGCAGTTACTCGGGCGGCACAGGGGCAACTTTCTTT. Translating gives CASSYSGGTGATFF.

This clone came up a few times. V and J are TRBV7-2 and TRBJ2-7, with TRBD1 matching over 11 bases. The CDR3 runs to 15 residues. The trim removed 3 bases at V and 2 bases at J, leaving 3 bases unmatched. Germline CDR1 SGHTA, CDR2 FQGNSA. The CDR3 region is CASSFGQGAPYEQYF. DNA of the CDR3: TGTGCCAGCAGCTTCGGACAGGGGGCCCCCTACGAGCAGTACTTC.